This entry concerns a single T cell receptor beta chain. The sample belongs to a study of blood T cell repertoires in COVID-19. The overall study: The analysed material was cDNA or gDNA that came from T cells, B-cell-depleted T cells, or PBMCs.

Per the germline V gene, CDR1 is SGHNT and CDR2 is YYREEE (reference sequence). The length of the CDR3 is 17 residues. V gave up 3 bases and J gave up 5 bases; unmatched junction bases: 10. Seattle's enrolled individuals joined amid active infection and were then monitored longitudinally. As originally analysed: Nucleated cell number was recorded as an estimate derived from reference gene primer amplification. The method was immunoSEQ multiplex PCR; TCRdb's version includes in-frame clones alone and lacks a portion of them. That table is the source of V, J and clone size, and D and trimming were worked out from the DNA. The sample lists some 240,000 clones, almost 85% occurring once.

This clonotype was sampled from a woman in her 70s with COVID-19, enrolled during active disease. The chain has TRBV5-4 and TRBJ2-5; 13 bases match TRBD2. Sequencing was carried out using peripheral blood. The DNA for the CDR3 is TGTGCCAGCAGCTGGGGACTAGCGGGGATTTTTGGGGAGACCCAGTACTTC. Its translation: CASSWGLAGIFGETQYF.